The present T cell receptor beta chain was sequenced within a study of CD8+ T cells in alopecia areata. Overall study results and limits: Clonality exceeded that of normal scalp in lesional scalp, most notably in alopecia totalis/universalis. Amid tofacitinib therapy, many expanded lesional clones stayed present in scalp and blood. Patients shared TCRs less clearly than mice did, possibly owing to HLA.

The treatment here: oral pan-JAK inhibitor, 5-10 mg twice daily. From germline, CDR1 is LNHDA and CDR2 SQIVND (reference sequence). V lost 1 base, J lost 4 bases, and 16 bases lay in between. This CDR3 is 16 amino acids long. RNA was isolated and reverse transcribed to cDNA, the sequencing template. Profiled with immunoSEQ multiplex PCR; TCRdb holds only in-frame clones, not every one. Among fewer than 250,000 clones listed, 60% were seen once. This clone was recorded a few times. Its antigen is still unknown. The TCR comes from a human donor with alopecia areata. This material consisted of CD4+ T cells sorted from blood, taken at week 24, from a patient treated with tofacitinib. This chain uses TRBV19 with TRBJ1-2, with a possible D match to TRBD1 (6 bases). The CDR3: CASSIASGARGYGYTF. In DNA, the CDR3 is TGTGCCAGTAGTATAGCCTCAGGGGCTCGCGGCTATGGCTACACCTTC.